This T cell receptor (beta chain) was documented in a study of blood T cells in healthy people across ages. The CDR3 contains 14 residues. Germline CDR1 SGHTA, CDR2 FQGNSA. Primed by a sample-barcoded 5' primer and a J-beta primer mix, a second PCR proceeded for roughly 6 to 12 cycles. From the 5' RACE reads, TCRdb called clonotypes with MiXCR, one entry per CDR3 protein. The sample contains 1.5 million to 1.8 million distinct CDR3 sequences, 40% to 45% of which appear only once. The gene calls are TRBV7-2 and TRBJ2-7, with TRBD1 matching over 8 bases. TRBJ2-5 explains the end of the DNA better; the J call may be wrong. The sequence derives from a woman under 30 in good health. Sequenced sample: blood. The CDR3 loop is CASSLVDRAETQYF. The CDR3 nucleotides read TGTGCCAGCAGCTTAGTGGACAGGGCGGAGACCCAGTACTTC.